This T cell receptor beta chain is from a study of cytomegalovirus exposure and HLA in healthy donors. These donors were members of the approximately 120-subject validation cohort, a group separate from the approximately 670-subject first cohort. This clone was seen a few times. Antigen unknown. Regarding the study as a whole: Investigators reported 150 to 200 TCR beta chains as tied to cytomegalovirus.

This CDR3 has 14 residues. The V segment lost 3 bases and the J segment 2 bases; nucleotides outside the gene matches: 1. Germline CDR1 SGHAT, CDR2 FQDESV (reference sequence). The table came from immunoSEQ multiplex PCR; TCRdb's copy has only in-frame clones and leaves some out. The sample records fewer than 200,000 clones, 90% to 97% being singletons. This TCR was sampled from a young woman in good health and CMV-seronegative. The J gene is TRBJ2-7, the V gene TRBV11-1; 10 bases agree with TRBD1. The source material was PBMCs. The CDR3 here is CASSFGTGAYEQYF. The CDR3 coding sequence is TGTGCCAGCAGCTTCGGGACAGGGGCCTACGAGCAGTACTTC.